These 30 T cell receptor beta chains originate from one sample sequenced in a study of T-cell memory formation after mild COVID-19. MiXCR was run by TCRdb on the 5' RACE reads, yielding one entry per CDR3 protein. Of about 450,000 distinct CDR3 sequences in the sample, 20% to 30% were seen once. The source material was PBMCs or a T cell subset sorted from them (not recorded which). All receptors derive from an adult woman who had mild COVID-19 (a few samples of this study predate the infection). Cell type and time point are not known.

This clonotype was found once. This chain connects TRBV21-1 to TRBJ2-4; whether TRBD1, the table's D call, matches the DNA was not checked. TRBV21-1 has pseudogene status. The CDR3 loop spans 16 amino acids. Here the CDR3 DNA reads TGTGCCAGCAGCAAAGCGCGTAGGTTGGGGCAAAACATTCAGTACTTC. It translates to CASSKARRLGQNIQYF.

The CDR3 loop is CATSRGLEVYEQYF. CDR3 coding DNA: TGTGCCACCAGCAGAGGGCTAGAGGTCTACGAGCAGTACTTC. The rearrangement joins TRBV15 to TRBJ2-7; no firm D call. Trimming took off 1 base at V and 3 bases at J, with 10 bases between the two ends. The CDR3 runs to 14 residues. Germline loops: CDR1 LNHNV, CDR2 YYDKDF (reference sequence).

There are many counts of this clonotype. J is TRBJ2-7 and V is TRBV5-1; D may be TRBD1 or TRBD2 (5 bases each). Germline V gene data show CDR1 as SGHRS and CDR2 as YFSETQ. The ends were cut back, 4 bases at V and 0 bases at J, with 14 bases in the middle. The CDR3 has 15 residues. CDR3 in DNA: TGCGCCAGCAGCCCTCAGGGTGGGAGCTCCTACGAGCAGTACTTC. Protein sequence: CASSPQGGSSYEQYF.

The chain combines TRBV6-5 with TRBJ2-2, with 7 bases aligning to TRBD2. CDR1 and CDR2 from the germline V gene are MNHEY and SVGAGI. The ends lost 0 bases at V and 6 bases at J; junction bases unmatched: 1. CDR3 length equals 14 residues. The CDR3 DNA reads as TGTGCCAGCAGTTACTCGAGCGGGGCCGGGGAGCTGTTTTTT. It translates to CASSYSSGAGELFF.

This clonotype has ten or more counts. The chain joins TRBV2 to TRBJ2-3; weak D call: TRBD1 (9 bases). This CDR3 is 17 amino acids long. Per germline, CDR1 SNHLY and CDR2 FYNNEI. Between the trimmed V and J ends, which lost 3 bases and 6 bases, there was a span of 22 bases. In nucleotides, the CDR3 is TGTGCCAGCAGTGAGGTAGCGGGACAGGGTGTCGGTGATACGCAGTATTTT. It specifies CASSEVAGQGVGDTQYF.

This clonotype appeared once. J is TRBJ2-5 and V is TRBV4-2, with TRBD2 matching 12 bases. From germline, CDR1 is LGHNA and CDR2 YNFKEQ. V dropped 0 bases and J dropped 5; count of bases not matched to a gene: 16. This CDR3 is 20 amino acids long. The CDR3 region is CASSQDPGLAGRDIAETQYF. The CDR3 DNA follows: TGTGCCAGCAGCCAAGACCCCGGACTAGCGGGAAGAGATATAGCGGAGACCCAGTACTTC.

The gene calls are TRBV11-3 and TRBJ2-7; 8 bases align to TRBD2. The CDR3 sequence is 13 residues long. Germline V CDR1 and CDR2: SGHNT, YENEEA. V lost 4 bases, J lost 3 bases, and 2 bases stayed unmatched. CDR3 coding DNA: TGTGCCAGCAGCTCTCGGGAGGGCTACGAGCAGTACTTC. It is translated as CASSSREGYEQYF.

The CDR3 nucleotides are TGTGCCAGCGGCCCGACAGGGACTCAGGCAGATACGCAGTATTTT. As protein: CASGPTGTQADTQYF. This chain connects TRBV9 to TRBJ2-3; TRBD1 is a possible D gene (7 bases). The germline V gene has CDR1 SGDLS and CDR2 YYNGEE. This CDR3 region has 15 residues. The V end lost 7 bases, the J end lost 4 bases, and 19 bases lay between the germline ends.

Only a few counts were recorded for this clonotype. The rearrangement links TRBV6-1 to TRBJ2-3, with 8 positions matching TRBD2. The CDR3 runs to 17 residues. The V gene's germline CDR1 is MNHNS and CDR2 SASEGT. With 6 bases clipped from V and 0 bases from J, the junction kept 11 bases outside the gene matches. The CDR3 loop reads CASRRGTSGSSTDTQYF. The CDR3 DNA is TGTGCCAGCAGGAGGGGGACTAGTGGATCTAGCACAGATACGCAGTATTTT.

This clonotype was seen ten or more times. The chain links TRBV4-3 to TRBJ2-2; D might be TRBD1 or TRBD2, each matching 5 bases. CDR1 is LGHNA, CDR2 YSLEER, per germline. CDR3 size: 15 residues. V was clipped by 4 bases and J by 5 bases, with 14 bases between them. The CDR3 region is CASSPDEGRTGELFF. CDR3 coding DNA: TGCGCCAGCAGCCCCGATGAGGGGCGTACCGGGGAGCTGTTTTTT.

This clonotype was counted ten times or more. V usage is TRBV5-1 and J usage is TRBJ1-2; the D is unclear. CDR3 length: 14 amino acids. Germline CDR1 reads SGHRS; CDR2 reads YFSETQ. Trimming pared 4 bases from V and 3 bases from J, leaving 13 bases between. The CDR3 is CASSQLTPDYGYTF. Written as DNA, the CDR3 is TGCGCCAGCAGCCAACTTACCCCGGACTATGGCTACACCTTC.

In this sample, this clonotype turned up a few times. This chain uses TRBV11-2 with TRBJ2-5; TRBD2 aligns across 7 bases. Germline V gene sequence: CDR1 SGHAT, CDR2 FQNNGV. Losses at the gene ends were 3 bases for V and 5 bases for J; bases not matched to a gene: 9. This CDR3 is built from 15 residues. CDR3 nucleotides: TGTGCCAGCAGCTTGAGGACTAGAAGTGCGGAGACCCAGTACTTC. Its protein product is CASSLRTRSAETQYF.

This chain links TRBV7-9 with TRBJ2-5; D not resolved. Germline CDR1 reads SEHNR; CDR2 reads FQNEAQ (reference sequence). CDR3 size: 13 residues. Trimming stripped 3 bases from V and 5 bases from J, with 10 bases between. The DNA of the CDR3 is TGTGCCAGCAGCTTGGGGTTTGGGGAGACCCAGTACTTC. The encoded protein is CASSLGFGETQYF.

This rearrangement joins TRBV6-5 to TRBJ1-5; D unresolved. Germline V CDR1 and CDR2: MNHEY, SVGAGI. Trimming pared 5 bases from V and 4 bases from J, leaving 12 bases between. The CDR3 is 14 residues long. The CDR3 sequence: CASSRGNGNQPQHF. The CDR3 DNA is TGTGCCAGCAGTAGAGGGAACGGGAATCAGCCCCAGCATTTT.

The chain uses TRBV5-4 and TRBJ1-2; TRBD1 matches at 8 bases. The V gene's germline CDR1 is SGHNT and CDR2 YYREEE (reference sequence). This CDR3 is 14 amino acids long. V lost 4 bases, J lost 8 bases, and 10 bases stayed unmatched. In nucleotides, the CDR3 is TGTGCCAGCAGCCTCCAGGCAGGGGGCGGGGGCTACACCTTC. Translating it yields CASSLQAGGGGYTF. Filled out from reference TRBV5-4 and TRBJ1-2, the complete variable domain reads ETGVTQSPTHLIKTRGQQVTLRCSSQSGHNTVSWYQQALGQGPQFIFQYYREEENGRGNFPPRFSGLQFPNYSSELNVNALELDDSALYLCASSLQAGGGGYTFGSGTRLTVV.

This clonotype was counted a few times. V usage is TRBV5-1 and J usage is TRBJ1-1; no definite D call. This CDR3 is built from 15 residues. Trimming took off 0 bases at V and 0 bases at J, with 9 bases between the two ends. The germline CDR1 and CDR2 sequences are SGHRS and YFSETQ. CDR3 nucleotides: TGCGCCAGCAGCTTGGACACGGGGTTGAACACTGAAGCTTTCTTT. Its translation is CASSLDTGLNTEAFF. Complete variable domain (other parts from reference TRBV5-1 and TRBJ1-1): KAGVTQTPRYLIKTRGQQVTLSCSPISGHRSVSWYQQTPGQGLQFLFEYFSETQRNKGNFPGRFSGRQFSNSRSEMNVSTLELGDSALYLCASSLDTGLNTEAFFGQGTRLTVV.

This clonotype has a handful of counts. V usage is TRBV7-9 and J usage is TRBJ2-1; D not resolved. V was shortened by 7 bases and J by 5 bases, with 9 bases between the two germline ends. This CDR3 spans 12 amino acids. The germline CDR1 and CDR2 sequences are SEHNR and FQNEAQ (reference sequence). CDR3 sequence reads: CASTQPDNEQFF. CDR3 DNA sequence: TGTGCCAGCACCCAGCCAGACAATGAGCAGTTCTTC.

CDR3 amino acids: CSVRETGELFF. In DNA, the CDR3 is TGCAGCGTCCGTGAAACCGGGGAGCTGTTTTTT. The rearrangement uses TRBV29-1 and TRBJ2-2; D uncertain. This CDR3 is 11 amino acids long. V was trimmed by 6 bases and J by 5 bases, leaving 7 bases between them. The germline V gene encodes CDR1 SQVTM and CDR2 ANQGSEA.

This clonotype was observed once. V is TRBV27 and J is TRBJ2-4, with D perhaps given as TRBD1 or TRBD2 (6 bases each). Germline CDR1 reads MNHEY; CDR2 reads SMNVEV (reference sequence). This CDR3 is 18 amino acids long. V was pared by 8 bases and J by 0 bases, with 23 bases between. The CDR3 region is CASSSRRGGGLAKNIQYF. As DNA, the CDR3 is TGTGCCAGCTCTAGTAGGCGGGGTGGGGGGCTAGCCAAAAACATTCAGTACTTC.

This rearrangement joins TRBV12-3 or TRBV12-4 to TRBJ2-3, with 7 positions matching TRBD1. V trimming: 7 bases; J trimming: 1 base; junction bases outside the gene matches: 8. This CDR3 comprises 15 residues. For the CDR3, the DNA is TGTGCCAGCACCTGGGAGACAGGGCGCACAGATACGCAGTATTTT. This codes for CASTWETGRTDTQYF.

The V and J genes are TRBV11-2 and TRBJ2-7, with no clear D. V was pared by 0 bases and J by 3 bases, with 9 bases between. This CDR3 comprises 14 residues. Per the germline V gene, CDR1 is SGHAT and CDR2 is FQNNGV. The CDR3 bases are TGTGCCAGCAGCTTAGAGGCCGCTCACTACGAGCAGTACTTC. Translating it yields CASSLEAAHYEQYF. Combining the CDR3 with reference TRBV11-2 and TRBJ2-7 gives the whole variable domain EAGVAQSPRYKIIEKRQSVAFWCNPISGHATLYWYQQILGQGPKLLIQFQNNGVVDDSQLPKDRFSAERLKGVDSTLKIQPAKLEDSAVYLCASSLEAAHYEQYFGPGTRLTVT.

This clonotype showed up just a few times. The rearrangement links TRBV7-6 to TRBJ2-5; D is tentatively TRBD1 or TRBD2 (5 bases each). Per the germline V gene, CDR1 is SGHVS and CDR2 is FNYEAQ. V dropped 0 bases and J dropped 5 bases, with 16 bases sitting between them. This CDR3 is 16 amino acids long. The CDR3, as DNA: TGTGCCAGCAGCTTAGCATATGGGGAGTCAGGGGAGACCCAGTACTTC. It translates to CASSLAYGESGETQYF.

This clonotype has more than one count but fewer than ten. The rearrangement links TRBV7-8 to TRBJ2-1; 11 nucleotides line up with TRBD2. Unmatched junction bases numbered 18, after V lost 1 base and J lost 7 bases. Germline V CDR1 and CDR2: SGHVS, FQNEAQ. This CDR3 is built from 20 residues. CDR3 protein: CASSLVPGNSGRANRNEQFF. The CDR3 DNA reads TGTGCCAGCAGCTTAGTCCCCGGTAATAGCGGGAGGGCCAATAGGAATGAGCAGTTCTTC.

The gene calls are TRBV5-1 and TRBJ1-1, with 7 bases aligning to TRBD1. V shed 4 bases, J shed 6 bases, and the junction held 15 bases outside the gene matches. This CDR3 is 16 amino acids long. Germline V gene lookup returns CDR1 SGHRS and CDR2 YFSETQ. For the CDR3, the DNA is TGCGCCAGCAGCCTACCGCGACAGGGCCTAAGGTCTGAAGCTTTCTTT. Residues: CASSLPRQGLRSEAFF.

The rearrangement joins TRBV12-3 or TRBV12-4 to TRBJ2-1, with 11 bases identical to TRBD2. CDR3 length: 17 amino acids. J lost 5 bases, V lost 5 bases, and 11 bases had no gene match. CDR3 region: CASSTRTSGRGDNEQFF. The CDR3 DNA reads TGTGCCAGCAGTACCCGGACTAGCGGGCGGGGGGACAATGAGCAGTTCTTC.

The CDR3 is CASSESPNSPLHF. The CDR3 bases are TGTGCCAGCAGCGAATCCCCCAATTCACCCCTCCACTTT. V and J are TRBV12-3 or TRBV12-4 and TRBJ1-6, with D uncertain. The V end lost 6 bases, the J end lost 7 bases, and 10 bases lay between the germline ends. The CDR3 runs to 13 residues.

The gene calls are TRBV29-1 and TRBJ2-2, with 10 bases that match TRBD1. Germline CDR1 and CDR2: SQVTM and ANQGSEA. V gave up 7 bases and J gave up 5 bases; unmatched junction bases: 4. CDR3 length: 13 amino acids. CDR3 nucleotide sequence: TGCAGCGCCGGACAGGGGGATACCGGGGAGCTGTTTTTT. Its protein product is CSAGQGDTGELFF.

This clonotype was seen only a few times. V gene TRBV30 combines with J gene TRBJ1-1; D ambiguous. Trimming took off 4 bases at V and 11 bases at J, with 14 bases between the two ends. CDR3 length equals 11 residues. The germline V gene encodes CDR1 GTSNPN and CDR2 SVGIG (reference sequence). The CDR3: CAWTRSEVAFF. CDR3 bases: TGTGCCTGGACCCGTTCGGAGGTGGCTTTCTTT.

The chain uses TRBV7-9 and TRBJ1-1; TRBD1 aligns across 12 bases. The CDR3 has 17 residues. The ends lost 7 bases at V and 5 bases at J; junction bases unmatched: 14. CDR1 is SEHNR and CDR2 is FQNEAQ in the germline V gene (reference sequence). In nucleotides, the CDR3 is TGTGCCAGCAACGAGCCGGGGCGGGACAGGGGGCTGACTGAAGCTTTCTTT. Protein product: CASNEPGRDRGLTEAFF.

The genes are TRBV28 and TRBJ1-2; D perhaps matches TRBD1 (6 bases). The germline gives CDR1 MDHEN, CDR2 SYDVKM. The CDR3 is made up of 16 amino acids. V gave up 3 bases and J gave up 3 bases, with 17 bases separating them. The CDR3 loop reads CASSFRGGIGDYGYTF. The CDR3 DNA sequence: TGTGCCAGCAGTTTCAGAGGGGGGATCGGTGACTATGGCTACACCTTC.